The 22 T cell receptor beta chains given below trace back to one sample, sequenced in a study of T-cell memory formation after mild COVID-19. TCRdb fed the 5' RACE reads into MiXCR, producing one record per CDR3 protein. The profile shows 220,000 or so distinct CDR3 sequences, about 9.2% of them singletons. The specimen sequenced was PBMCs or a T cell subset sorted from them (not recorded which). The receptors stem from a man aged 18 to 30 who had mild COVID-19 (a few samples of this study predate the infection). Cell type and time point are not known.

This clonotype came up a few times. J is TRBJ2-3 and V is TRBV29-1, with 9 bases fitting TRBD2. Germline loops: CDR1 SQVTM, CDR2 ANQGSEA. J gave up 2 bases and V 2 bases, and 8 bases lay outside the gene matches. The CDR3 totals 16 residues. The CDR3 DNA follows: TGCAGCGTTGAACCGACTAGCGGCTTGAACACAGATACGCAGTATTTT. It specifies CSVEPTSGLNTDTQYF.

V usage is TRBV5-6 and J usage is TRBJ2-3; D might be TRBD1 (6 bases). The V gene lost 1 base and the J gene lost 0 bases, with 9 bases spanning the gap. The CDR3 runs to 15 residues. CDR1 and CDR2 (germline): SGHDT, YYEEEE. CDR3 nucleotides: TGTGCCAGCAGCTTGTCAGGGGTTAGCACAGATACGCAGTATTTT. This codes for CASSLSGVSTDTQYF.

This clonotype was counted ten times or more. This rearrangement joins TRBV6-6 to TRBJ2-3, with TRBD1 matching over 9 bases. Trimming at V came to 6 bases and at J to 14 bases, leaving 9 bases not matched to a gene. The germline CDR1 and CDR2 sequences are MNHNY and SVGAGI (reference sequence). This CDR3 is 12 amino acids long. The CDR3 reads CASRSLGTGTYF. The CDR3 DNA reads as TGTGCCAGCAGGTCCCTGGGGACAGGGACGTATTTT.

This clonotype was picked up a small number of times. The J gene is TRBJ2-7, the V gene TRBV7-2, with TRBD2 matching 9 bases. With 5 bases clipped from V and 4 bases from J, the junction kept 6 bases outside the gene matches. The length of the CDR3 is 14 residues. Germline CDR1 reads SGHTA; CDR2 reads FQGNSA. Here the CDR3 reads CASSRLAGMYEQYF. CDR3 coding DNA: TGTGCCAGCAGCCGCCTAGCGGGGATGTACGAGCAGTACTTC.

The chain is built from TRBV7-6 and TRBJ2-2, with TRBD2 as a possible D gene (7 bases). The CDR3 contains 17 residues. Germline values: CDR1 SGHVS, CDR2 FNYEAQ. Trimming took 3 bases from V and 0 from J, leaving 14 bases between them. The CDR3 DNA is TGTGCCAGCAGCTTCCACCGCGGGGGCTCGAACACCGGGGAGCTGTTTTTT. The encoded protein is CASSFHRGGSNTGELFF.

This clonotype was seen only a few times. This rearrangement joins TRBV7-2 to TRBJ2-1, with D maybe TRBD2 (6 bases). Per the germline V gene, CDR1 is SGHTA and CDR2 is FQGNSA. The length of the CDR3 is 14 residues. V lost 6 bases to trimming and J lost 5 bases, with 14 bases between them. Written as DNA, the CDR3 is TGTGCCAGCAGTACGGGGGTTCACGACAATGAGCAGTTCTTC. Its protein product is CASSTGVHDNEQFF.

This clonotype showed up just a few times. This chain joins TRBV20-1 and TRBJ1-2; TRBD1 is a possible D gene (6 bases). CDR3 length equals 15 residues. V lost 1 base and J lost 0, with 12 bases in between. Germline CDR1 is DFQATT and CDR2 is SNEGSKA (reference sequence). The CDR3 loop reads CSARGAGQSNYGYTF. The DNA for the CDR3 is TGCAGTGCTAGAGGGGCCGGACAGTCTAACTATGGCTACACCTTC.

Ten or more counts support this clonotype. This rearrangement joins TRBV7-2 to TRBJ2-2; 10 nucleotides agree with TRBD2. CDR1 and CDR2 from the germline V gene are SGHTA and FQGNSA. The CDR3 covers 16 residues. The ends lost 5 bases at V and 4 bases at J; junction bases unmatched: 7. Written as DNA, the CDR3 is TGTGCCAGCAGCGAAAAAGCGGGGGGGCGCACCGGGGAGCTGTTTTTT. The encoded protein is CASSEKAGGRTGELFF.

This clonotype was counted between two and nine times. CDR3 nucleotide sequence: TGTGCCTGGACACGGACAACAGGTACCACTGAAGCTTTCTTT. It translates to CAWTRTTGTTEAFF. The J gene is TRBJ1-1, the V gene TRBV30; possible D gene TRBD1, 5 bases. Germline V CDR1 and CDR2: GTSNPN, SVGIG (reference sequence). The CDR3 runs 14 residues. V was pared by 4 bases and J by 4 bases, with 16 bases between.

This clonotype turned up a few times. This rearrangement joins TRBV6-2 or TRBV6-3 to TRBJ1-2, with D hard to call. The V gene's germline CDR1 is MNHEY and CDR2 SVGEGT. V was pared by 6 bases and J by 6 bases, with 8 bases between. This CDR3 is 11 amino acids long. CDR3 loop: CASRRVDGYTF. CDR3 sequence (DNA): TGTGCCAGCAGGCGGGTAGATGGCTACACCTTC.

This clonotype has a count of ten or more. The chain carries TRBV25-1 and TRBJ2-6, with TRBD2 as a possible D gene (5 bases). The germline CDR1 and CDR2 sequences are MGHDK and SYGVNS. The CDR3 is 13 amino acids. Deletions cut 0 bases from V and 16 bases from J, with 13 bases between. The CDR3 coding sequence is TGTGCCAGCAGTGAATATGCTCAAACTAGGCTGACTTTC. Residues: CASSEYAQTRLTF.

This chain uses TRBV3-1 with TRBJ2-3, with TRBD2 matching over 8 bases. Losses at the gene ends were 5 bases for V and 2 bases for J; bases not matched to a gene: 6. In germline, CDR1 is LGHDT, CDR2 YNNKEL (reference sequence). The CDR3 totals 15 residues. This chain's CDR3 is CASSFTSGPTDTQYF. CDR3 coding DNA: TGTGCCAGCAGCTTCACTAGCGGACCCACAGATACGCAGTATTTT.

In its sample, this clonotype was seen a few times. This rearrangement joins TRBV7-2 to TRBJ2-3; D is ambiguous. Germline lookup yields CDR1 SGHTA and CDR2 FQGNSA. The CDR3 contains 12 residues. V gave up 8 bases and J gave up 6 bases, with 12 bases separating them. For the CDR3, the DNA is TGTGCCAGCGGGAATAGTGTGGATACGCAGTATTTT. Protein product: CASGNSVDTQYF.

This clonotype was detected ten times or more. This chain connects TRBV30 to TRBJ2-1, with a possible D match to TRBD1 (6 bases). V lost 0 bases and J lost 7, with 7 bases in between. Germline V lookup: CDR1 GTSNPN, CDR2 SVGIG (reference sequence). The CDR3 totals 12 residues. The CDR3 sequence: CAWSVRGNEQFF. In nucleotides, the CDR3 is TGTGCCTGGAGTGTAAGGGGGAATGAGCAGTTCTTC.

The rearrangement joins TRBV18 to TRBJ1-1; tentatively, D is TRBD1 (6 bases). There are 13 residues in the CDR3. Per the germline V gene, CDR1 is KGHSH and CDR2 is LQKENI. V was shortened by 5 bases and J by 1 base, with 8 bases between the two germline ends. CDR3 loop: CASSGGRNTEAFF. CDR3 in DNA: TGTGCCAGCTCAGGGGGCCGGAACACTGAAGCTTTCTTT.

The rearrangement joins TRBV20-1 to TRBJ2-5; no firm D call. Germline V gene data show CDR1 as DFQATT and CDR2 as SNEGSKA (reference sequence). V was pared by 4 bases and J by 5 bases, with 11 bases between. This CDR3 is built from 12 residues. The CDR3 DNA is TGCAGTGCTACAGGCCAAGGGGAGACCCAGTACTTC. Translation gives CSATGQGETQYF.

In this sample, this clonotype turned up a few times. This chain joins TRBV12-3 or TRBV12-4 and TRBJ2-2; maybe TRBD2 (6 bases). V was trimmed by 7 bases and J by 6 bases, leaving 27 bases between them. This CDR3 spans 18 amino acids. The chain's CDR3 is CASNDPSRDLARSGELFF. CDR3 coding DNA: TGTGCCAGCAACGACCCCAGTAGGGACTTAGCGCGATCCGGGGAGCTGTTTTTT.

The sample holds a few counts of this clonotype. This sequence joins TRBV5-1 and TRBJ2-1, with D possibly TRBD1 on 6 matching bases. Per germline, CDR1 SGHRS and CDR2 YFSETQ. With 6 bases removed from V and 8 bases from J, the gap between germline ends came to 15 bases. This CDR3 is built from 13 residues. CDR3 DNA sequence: TGCGCCAGCACCCGGGCAGGGGCCGATGAGCAGTTCTTC. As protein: CASTRAGADEQFF.

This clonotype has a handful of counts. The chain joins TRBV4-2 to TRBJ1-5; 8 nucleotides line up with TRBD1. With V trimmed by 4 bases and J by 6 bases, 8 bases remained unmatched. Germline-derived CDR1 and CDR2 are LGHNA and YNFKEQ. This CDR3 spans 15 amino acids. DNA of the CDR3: TGTGCCAGCAGCCTAGACAGGGGCGGAGGTCAGCCCCAGCATTTT. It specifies CASSLDRGGGQPQHF.

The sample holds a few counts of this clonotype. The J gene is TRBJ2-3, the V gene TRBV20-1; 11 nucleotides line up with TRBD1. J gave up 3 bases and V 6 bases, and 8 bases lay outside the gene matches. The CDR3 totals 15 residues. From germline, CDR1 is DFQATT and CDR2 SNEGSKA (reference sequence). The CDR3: CSARTGTGGTDTQYF. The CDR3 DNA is TGCAGTGCCCGGACCGGGACAGGGGGGACAGATACGCAGTATTTT.

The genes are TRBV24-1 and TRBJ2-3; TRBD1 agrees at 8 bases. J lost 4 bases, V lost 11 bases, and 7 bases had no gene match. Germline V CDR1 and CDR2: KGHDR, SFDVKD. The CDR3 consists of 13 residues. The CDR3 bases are TGTGCCATCCGGACAGGGAGAGCAGATACGCAGTATTTT. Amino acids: CAIRTGRADTQYF.

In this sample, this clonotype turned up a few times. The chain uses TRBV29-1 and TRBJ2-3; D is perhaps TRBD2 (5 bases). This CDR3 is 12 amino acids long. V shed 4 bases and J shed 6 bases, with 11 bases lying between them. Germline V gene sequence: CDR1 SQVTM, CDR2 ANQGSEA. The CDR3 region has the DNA TGCAGCGTTGGGGTATCGGGGGATACGCAGTATTTT. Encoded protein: CSVGVSGDTQYF.